This T cell receptor (beta chain) is drawn from a study of cytomegalovirus exposure and HLA in healthy donors. The CDR3 extends over 15 amino acids. The V gene's germline CDR1 is MNHEY and CDR2 SMNVEV (reference sequence). V lost 0 bases and J 4 bases, leaving 11 bases between the germline ends. With respect to this clone: No antigen is known for it.

Vbeta (60) and Jbeta (13) primers were used in the PCR. The protocol was immunoSEQ multiplex PCR, while the TCRdb copy is restricted to in-frame clones and leaves out a portion. The data contain more than 95,000 clones, roughly 75% of them singletons. Notes on the study in general: Donors belonging to an Asian-associated ancestry cluster reportedly showed fewer N-insertions in productive TCRs than the approximately 700-donor mean, according to what a later analysis found. CMV serostatus stood as the only immune exposure information on hand.

The gene calls are TRBV27 and TRBJ2-3; the D gene is possibly TRBD1 (5 bases). Sequencing was carried out using PBMCs. The clonotype comes from a man aged 25-45 years in good health and CMV-seropositive. The CDR3 DNA reads TGTGCCAGCAGTTTATCAGGGGCCGGGCCAGATACGCAGTATTTT. Protein: CASSLSGAGPDTQYF.